This passage covers 18 T cell receptor beta chains from one sample sequenced in a study of shared clonotypes between healthy human individuals. Clones were sequenced by immunoSEQ multiplex PCR, and TCRdb holds only the in-frame ones, with some missing. Among 450,000 to 500,000 clones listed, 78% were seen once. Sequencing used PBMCs. These receptors were taken from a middle-aged woman in good health. Some clones in this sample may be carry-over from other donors' samples.

This clone was seen a handful of times. In the same sample, other DNA sequences code for this CDR3. The chain employs TRBV6-4 and TRBJ2-1; TRBD2 aligns across 7 bases. The CDR3 totals 15 residues. Germline loops: CDR1 MRHNA, CDR2 SNTAGT. V shed 4 bases and J 0 bases; nucleotides not matched to a gene: 3. The CDR3 DNA is TGTGCCAGCAGTGCGTTAGCGGGCTCCTACAATGAGCAGTTCTTC. Encoded protein: CASSALAGSYNEQFF.

The V call is TRBV7-2, the J call TRBJ2-3; the match to TRBD2 covers 11 bases. Germline trimming cut 1 base from V and 0 bases from J; bases unmatched to any gene: 3. Germline V gene sequence: CDR1 SGHTA, CDR2 FQGNSA. The CDR3 totals 17 residues. CDR3 loop: CASSLGLAGPSTDTQYF. The DNA for the CDR3 is TGTGCCAGCAGCTTAGGACTAGCGGGGCCAAGCACAGATACGCAGTATTTT.

The chain is built from TRBV7-2 and TRBJ2-5, with D perhaps TRBD2 (6 bases). V shed 5 bases and J shed 4 bases, with 17 bases lying between them. The germline V gene has CDR1 SGHTA and CDR2 FQGNSA. CDR3 length equals 15 residues. The CDR3 loop reads CASSPPSRGGETQYF. The CDR3 DNA reads as TGTGCCAGCAGCCCACCCTCGCGGGGAGGAGAGACCCAGTACTTC.

This chain links TRBV28 with TRBJ1-2; no reliable D call. The germline CDR1 and CDR2 sequences are MDHEN and SYDVKM. Trimming took off 3 bases at V and 2 bases at J, with 4 bases between the two ends. The CDR3 sequence is 12 residues long. The CDR3 DNA reads as TGTGCCAGCAGTTTTCCCAACTATGGCTACACCTTC. Translating gives CASSFPNYGYTF.

A single count supports this clone. The chain joins TRBV7-2 to TRBJ1-4; 12 bases align to TRBD1. The length of the CDR3 is 15 residues. Trimming removed 1 base from V and 7 bases from J; junction bases left unmatched: 1. The germline CDR1 and CDR2 sequences are SGHTA and FQGNSA. CDR3 in amino acids: CASSLGDRGLEKLFF. As DNA, the CDR3 is TGTGCCAGCAGCTTAGGGGACAGGGGGCTTGAAAAACTGTTTTTT.

This sequence joins TRBV7-2 and TRBJ2-5; a possible D gene is TRBD2 (6 bases). CDR1 SGHTA and CDR2 FQGNSA come from the germline V gene. V shed 3 bases and J shed 3 bases, with 8 bases lying between them. The CDR3 sequence is 13 residues long. As DNA, the CDR3 is TGTGCCAGCAGCTTTATAGCGGAAGAGACCCAGTACTTC. Protein product: CASSFIAEETQYF.

The V and J genes are TRBV16 and TRBJ1-2; D gene unclear. Germline assignment: CDR1 KGHSY and CDR2 FQNENV. V gave up 2 bases and J gave up 10 bases, with 17 bases separating them. This CDR3 region has 14 residues. CDR3 coding DNA: TGTGCCAGCAGCCAAAGGCAGGCCTTTTTGGACTACACCTTC. The encoded protein is CASSQRQAFLDYTF.

V gene TRBV11-2 combines with J gene TRBJ1-1, with TRBD1 identical over 8 bases. The V gene end was trimmed by 4 bases and the J gene end by 1 base; junction bases not matched to a gene: 5. The CDR3 is 15 residues long. Germline V gene lookup returns CDR1 SGHAT and CDR2 FQNNGV. For the CDR3, the DNA is TGTGCCAGCAGCTACGACAGGGGTGGGAACACTGAAGCTTTCTTT. This gives the protein CASSYDRGGNTEAFF.

This clone appeared a single time. The V and J genes are TRBV7-2 and TRBJ2-5; tentatively, D is TRBD1 (5 bases). Germline loops: CDR1 SGHTA, CDR2 FQGNSA. Trimming shortened V by 2 bases and J by 4 bases, and 8 bases separated the two germline ends. This CDR3 spans 13 amino acids. The DNA for the CDR3 is TGTGCCAGCAGCTTAAGGCAGGGAGAGACCCAGTACTTC. Translated, it gives CASSLRQGETQYF.

V gene TRBV5-8 combines with J gene TRBJ2-3, with 8 bases fitting TRBD2. Germline lookup yields CDR1 SGHTS and CDR2 YDEGEE. With V trimmed by 0 bases and J by 0 bases, 6 bases remained unmatched. CDR3 length equals 17 residues. This CDR3 is CASSLALAEISTDTQYF. For the CDR3, the DNA is TGTGCCAGCAGCTTGGCACTAGCGGAGATAAGCACAGATACGCAGTATTTT.

The chain is built from TRBV5-5 and TRBJ2-7, with 12 bases matching TRBD2. The V segment lost 4 bases and the J segment 4 bases; nucleotides outside the gene matches: 6. The CDR3 loop spans 15 amino acids. Germline CDR1 and CDR2: SGHKS and YYEKEE (reference sequence). The CDR3 coding sequence is TGTGCCAGCAGCGCCGGACTAGCGGGAACGTACGAGCAGTACTTC. Translated: CASSAGLAGTYEQYF.

The CDR3 bases are TGTGCCAGCAGCCAAGATCTCCTAGCCGATGAGCAGTTCTTC. Protein product: CASSQDLLADEQFF. This chain connects TRBV4-2 to TRBJ2-1; TRBD2 might be the D (5 bases). Between the trimmed V and J ends, which lost 0 bases and 8 bases, there was a span of 11 bases. CDR3 length equals 14 residues. CDR1 and CDR2 (germline): LGHNA, YNFKEQ.

The V gene is TRBV7-2, the J gene TRBJ2-7; TRBD1 is a possible D gene (5 bases). V was clipped by 1 base and J by 4 bases, with 17 bases between them. Germline V gene sequence: CDR1 SGHTA, CDR2 FQGNSA. CDR3 size: 16 residues. CDR3 sequence reads: CASSLGGAGNLYEQYF. For the CDR3, the DNA is TGTGCCAGCAGCTTAGGGGGCGCAGGGAACTTATACGAGCAGTACTTC.

In nucleotides, the CDR3 is TGTGCCAGCAGCAAAGAGCGGTGGGAGCCGACACCACGGTGGGGATATGGCTACACCTTC. Translation: CASSKERWEPTPRWGYGYTF. The genes are TRBV21-1 and TRBJ1-2. TRBV21-1 corresponds to a pseudogene. The CDR3 extends over 20 amino acids.

This sequence joins TRBV18 and TRBJ1-5, with D possibly being TRBD1 (6 bases). The CDR3 extends over 15 amino acids. The germline V gene encodes CDR1 KGHSH and CDR2 LQKENI. V lost 2 bases to trimming and J lost 3 bases, with 11 bases between them. CDR3: CASSPEQGLNQPQHF. CDR3 nucleotides: TGTGCCAGCTCACCAGAACAGGGCCTCAATCAGCCCCAGCATTTT.

This clone was detected once. The CDR3 region has the DNA TGTGCCAGCAGCTTAGATCATCCCCCACTGGGGGGCTACACCTTC. It encodes CASSLDHPPLGGYTF. The chain recombines TRBV11-2 with TRBJ1-2, with D uncertain. The CDR3 loop spans 15 amino acids. Germline CDR1 SGHAT, CDR2 FQNNGV. Between the trimmed V and J ends, which lost 0 bases and 8 bases, there was a span of 16 bases.

The chain has TRBV28 and TRBJ2-3; TRBD1 might be the D (6 bases). The CDR3 has 16 residues. Per germline, CDR1 MDHEN and CDR2 SYDVKM. V was clipped by 3 bases and J by 5 bases, with 18 bases between them. In nucleotides, the CDR3 is TGTGCCAGCAGTTTCAACCAGGGGAATGTGGGAGATACGCAGTATTTT. Translating it yields CASSFNQGNVGDTQYF.

The gene calls are TRBV6-1 and TRBJ1-4, with 10 positions matching TRBD1. This CDR3 region has 15 residues. The ends lost 4 bases at V and 6 bases at J; junction bases unmatched: 5. The germline V gene encodes CDR1 MNHNS and CDR2 SASEGT. In DNA, the CDR3 is TGTGCCAGCAGTGTTCAGACAGGGGGCTATGAAAAACTGTTTTTT. Translated: CASSVQTGGYEKLFF.